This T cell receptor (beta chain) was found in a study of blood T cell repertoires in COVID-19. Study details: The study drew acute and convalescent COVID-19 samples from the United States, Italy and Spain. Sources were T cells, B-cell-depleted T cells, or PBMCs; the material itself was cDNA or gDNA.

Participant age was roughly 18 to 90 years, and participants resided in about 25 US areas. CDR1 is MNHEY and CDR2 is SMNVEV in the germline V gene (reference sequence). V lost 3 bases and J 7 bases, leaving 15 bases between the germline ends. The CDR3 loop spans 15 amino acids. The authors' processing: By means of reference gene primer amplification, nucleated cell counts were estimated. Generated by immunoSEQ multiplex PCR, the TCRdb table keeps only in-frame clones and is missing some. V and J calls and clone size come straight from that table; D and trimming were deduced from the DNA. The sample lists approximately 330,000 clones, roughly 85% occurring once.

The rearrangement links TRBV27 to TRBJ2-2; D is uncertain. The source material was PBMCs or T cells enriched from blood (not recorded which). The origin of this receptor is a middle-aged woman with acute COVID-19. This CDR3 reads CASSFSPNRIGELFF. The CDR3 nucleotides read TGTGCCAGCAGTTTCTCACCGAATAGAATCGGGGAGCTGTTTTTT.